The 22 T cell receptor beta chains given below trace back to one sample, sequenced in a study of identifying expanded T cells in peripheral blood. Only in-frame clones appear in the TCRdb table, and some are missing; sequencing was by immunoSEQ multiplex PCR. This table holds about 58,000 clones, roughly nine tenths found once. Sequencing was done on a sample of blood. These receptors were collected from a person between 18 and 75 years old in good health.

This clone has more than one count but fewer than ten. This sequence joins TRBV19 and TRBJ1-2; 7 nucleotides align to TRBD1. The CDR3 has 14 residues. The junction had 7 bases not matched to a gene; V was cut back by 5 bases and J by 4 bases. CDR1 is LNHDA, CDR2 SQIVND, per germline (reference sequence). The CDR3 DNA sequence: TGTGCCAGTAGTGGGAAAGGACAGGTCTATGGCTACACCTTC. Residues: CASSGKGQVYGYTF.

In nucleotides, the CDR3 is TGCGCCAGCAGCTTGGGGACTAGCGTATTAACCTACGAGCAGTACTTC. Translation: CASSLGTSVLTYEQYF. The V and J genes are TRBV5-1 and TRBJ2-7, with 9 bases that match TRBD2. Germline trimming cut 0 bases from V and 2 bases from J; bases unmatched to any gene: 6. The CDR3 contains 16 residues. Germline CDR1 SGHRS, CDR2 YFSETQ.

The chain combines TRBV25-1 with TRBJ1-2; D gene unclear. This CDR3 comprises 12 residues. Germline V gene data show CDR1 as MGHDK and CDR2 as SYGVNS. With 8 bases removed from V and 7 bases from J, the gap between germline ends came to 14 bases. The CDR3 sequence is CASRLGSVGYTF. The CDR3 bases are TGTGCCAGCCGACTGGGATCGGTTGGCTACACCTTC.

This chain connects TRBV21-1 to TRBJ2-7; TRBD1 is the table's D call, not checked against the DNA. TRBV21-1 is a recognized pseudogene. This CDR3 has 14 residues. The CDR3 loop is CARGQPSSTYEQYF. In nucleotides, the CDR3 is TGTGCCCGGGGACAGCCCAGTTCAACCTACGAGCAGTACTTC.

V and J are TRBV6-1 and TRBJ2-5; 14 bases align to TRBD2. V shed 7 bases and J 2 bases; nucleotides not matched to a gene: 3. In germline, CDR1 is MNHNS, CDR2 SASEGT. The CDR3 is made up of 15 amino acids. CDR3 sequence reads: CASKRLAGGQETQYF. CDR3 nucleotides: TGTGCCAGCAAGCGACTAGCGGGAGGGCAAGAGACCCAGTACTTC.

The genes are TRBV5-6 and TRBJ1-2; D perhaps matches TRBD1 (5 bases). The CDR3 runs 14 residues. Trimming cost V 6 bases and J 4 bases, with 16 bases left between them. Germline lookup yields CDR1 SGHDT and CDR2 YYEEEE. The CDR3 nucleotides are TGTGCCAGCATAATTATGGGACCGACCTATGGCTACACCTTC. Translation: CASIIMGPTYGYTF.

The rearrangement joins TRBV6-5 to TRBJ2-2; no clear D gene. V was pared by 10 bases and J by 5 bases, with 14 bases between. CDR3 length: 13 residues. Germline CDR1 is MNHEY and CDR2 is SVGAGI. The CDR3, as DNA: TGTGCCACCATAAGAGGTGTAACCGGGGAGCTGTTTTTT. Encoded protein: CATIRGVTGELFF.

The chain couples TRBV4-1 to TRBJ1-1; tentative D call: TRBD1 (6 bases). This CDR3 is 15 amino acids long. V was clipped by 2 bases and J by 2 bases, with 12 bases between them. Germline V gene sequence: CDR1 MGHRA, CDR2 YSYEKL. CDR3 in amino acids: CASSQWRQANTEAFF. As DNA, the CDR3 is TGCGCCAGCAGCCAATGGAGACAGGCTAACACTGAAGCTTTCTTT.

The chain combines TRBV7-2 with TRBJ1-1, with 8 bases matching TRBD1. V lost 4 bases and J lost 8; bases outside the gene matches: 12. Germline values: CDR1 SGHTA, CDR2 FQGNSA. There are 15 residues in the CDR3. CDR3: CASSSPDRGDLEAFF. The CDR3 coding sequence is TGTGCCAGCAGCTCCCCAGACAGGGGCGATCTGGAAGCTTTCTTT.

The chain couples TRBV6-5 to TRBJ1-2, with 7 bases lining up with TRBD1. V gave up 8 bases and J gave up 5 bases; unmatched junction bases: 8. CDR1 is MNHEY, CDR2 SVGAGI, per germline. The CDR3 totals 13 residues. The CDR3, as DNA: TGTGCCAGCGCTCGGGACAGCAAGTATGGCTACACCTTC. Encoded protein: CASARDSKYGYTF.

The chain combines TRBV19 with TRBJ2-5; tentatively, D is TRBD2 (6 bases). Germline V lookup: CDR1 LNHDA, CDR2 SQIVND (reference sequence). Trimming removed 4 bases from V and 3 bases from J, with 12 bases in between. CDR3 length: 14 residues. CDR3: CASSKSGSEETQYF. In nucleotides, the CDR3 is TGTGCCAGTAGTAAATCCGGGAGCGAAGAGACCCAGTACTTC. Full variable domain (remainder filled in from reference TRBV19 and TRBJ2-5): DGGITQSPKYLFRKEGQNVTLSCEQNLNHDAMYWYRQDPGQGLRLIYYSQIVNDFQKGDIAEGYSVSREKKESFPLTVTSAQKNPTAFYLCASSKSGSEETQYFGPGTRLLVL.

The CDR3 spells CASSDSREGSSGANVLTF. In DNA, the CDR3 is TGTGCCAGCAGTGACTCGAGAGAGGGAAGCTCTGGGGCCAACGTCCTGACTTTC. The chain carries TRBV6-4 and TRBJ2-6, with a weak D call TRBD2 (5 bases). The CDR3 totals 18 residues. Per the germline V gene, CDR1 is MRHNA and CDR2 is SNTAGT. Deletions cut 0 bases from V and 0 bases from J, with 12 bases between.

The chain's CDR3 is CASSAKPENTEAFF. In nucleotides, the CDR3 is TGTGCCAGCAGCGCTAAACCAGAGAACACTGAAGCTTTCTTT. The chain joins TRBV9 to TRBJ1-1; D is uncertain. V dropped 3 bases and J dropped 1 base, with 10 bases sitting between them. CDR3 length: 14 residues. Looked up from germline, CDR1 is SGDLS and CDR2 is YYNGEE. Looking up the rest from reference TRBV9 and TRBJ1-1 gives the full variable domain: DSGVTQTPKHLITATGQRVTLRCSPRSGDLSVYWYQQSLDQGLQFLIQYYNGEERAKGNILERFSAQQFPDLHSELNLSSLELGDSALYFCASSAKPENTEAFFGQGTRLTVV.

The rearrangement joins TRBV4-3 to TRBJ2-3, with D possibly TRBD2 on 5 matching bases. From germline, CDR1 is LGHNA and CDR2 YSLEER. V lost 6 bases and J 0 bases, leaving 19 bases between the germline ends. This CDR3 spans 17 amino acids. In DNA, the CDR3 is TGCGCCAGCAGTCGACGCAGCGGACCCGTAAGCACAGATACGCAGTATTTT. It encodes CASSRRSGPVSTDTQYF.

This chain links TRBV4-3 with TRBJ2-7; D is possibly TRBD1 or TRBD2 (5 bases each). Germline CDR1 and CDR2: LGHNA and YSLEER. CDR3 size: 14 residues. Trimming left V 1 base short and J 6 bases short, with 13 bases between. The CDR3 loop is CASSQGQGVAEQYF. CDR3 nucleotides: TGCGCCAGCAGCCAAGGGCAGGGAGTGGCCGAGCAGTACTTC.

This clone has more than one count but fewer than ten. V and J are TRBV19 and TRBJ1-5; D is unresolved. This CDR3 has 16 amino acids. V dropped 3 bases and J dropped 6 bases, with 18 bases sitting between them. The germline V gene has CDR1 LNHDA and CDR2 SQIVND (reference sequence). The CDR3 reads CASSIGSVRNGQPQHF. DNA for the CDR3: TGTGCCAGTAGTATTGGTTCTGTGAGGAATGGTCAGCCCCAGCATTTT.

There are a few counts of this clone. CDR3 region: CASSEAGDAAAYGYTF. In DNA form, the CDR3 reads TGTGCCAGCAGTGAAGCTGGGGACGCAGCTGCCTATGGCTACACCTTC. This chain uses TRBV6-1 with TRBJ1-2; perhaps TRBD1 as D (5 bases). Germline assignment: CDR1 MNHNS and CDR2 SASEGT. Trimming took 0 bases from V and 4 from J, leaving 15 bases between them. The CDR3 runs 16 residues.

The V call is TRBV18, the J call TRBJ2-7, with D hard to call. The germline V gene encodes CDR1 KGHSH and CDR2 LQKENI. The CDR3 length is 13 residues. V was cut by 6 bases and J by 3 bases, with 12 bases left in between. The CDR3 coding sequence is TGTGCCAGCTCCCCCGCAGTTCTCTACGAGCAGTACTTC. It translates to CASSPAVLYEQYF. Drawing the rest from reference TRBV18 and TRBJ2-7, the complete variable domain is NAGVMQNPRHLVRRRGQEARLRCSPMKGHSHVYWYRQLPEEGLKFMVYLQKENIIDESGMPKERFSAEFPKEGPSILRIQQVVRGDSAAYFCASSPAVLYEQYFGPGTRLTVT.

This clone was recorded once. This CDR3 is CASSVGTAQETQYF. The CDR3 DNA sequence: TGTGCCAGCAGCGTCGGTACAGCCCAAGAGACCCAGTACTTC. This sequence joins TRBV9 and TRBJ2-5; D is undetermined. The CDR3 spans 14 residues. Germline V gene lookup returns CDR1 SGDLS and CDR2 YYNGEE. Trimming took off 2 bases at V and 1 base at J, with 9 bases between the two ends.

J is TRBJ1-5 and V is TRBV6-1; D is unclear. V lost 2 bases and J lost 0, with 8 bases in between. This CDR3 region has 15 residues. Germline CDR1 is MNHNS and CDR2 is SASEGT. The CDR3 region has the DNA TGTGCCAGCAGTGAACCGATCCATAGCAATCAGCCCCAGCATTTT. Translating it yields CASSEPIHSNQPQHF.

The chain carries TRBV2 and TRBJ2-1; maybe TRBD1 (7 bases). The CDR3 totals 15 residues. Trimming shortened V by 5 bases and J by 5 bases, and 16 bases separated the two germline ends. Germline V gene lookup returns CDR1 SNHLY and CDR2 FYNNEI. CDR3 bases: TGTGCCAGCAGTCGGCTCAGGGGGGACAACAATGAGCAGTTCTTC. This codes for CASSRLRGDNNEQFF. The full variable domain, in which reference TRBV2 and TRBJ2-1 provide the parts outside the CDR3, is EPEVTQTPSHQVTQMGQEVILRCVPISNHLYFYWYRQILGQKVEFLVSFYNNEISEKSEIFDDQFSVERPDGSNFTLKIRSTKLEDSAMYFCASSRLRGDNNEQFFGPGTRLTVL.

This chain uses TRBV11-2 with TRBJ2-7; D might be TRBD1 (5 bases). CDR1 is SGHAT, CDR2 FQNNGV, per germline. The CDR3 covers 14 residues. V shed 1 base and J shed 1 base, with 8 bases lying between them. The CDR3: CASSLGPGSYEQYF. CDR3 sequence (DNA): TGTGCCAGCAGCTTAGGACCAGGGTCCTACGAGCAGTACTTC.